The table lists the clone carrying this T cell receptor beta chain with many counts. TCR beta CDR3 sequences were amplified from RNA transcripts. HTBI primers were used for first-round RT-PCR of the TCR CDR3. In TCRdb, the multiplex PCR reads were re-called with MiXCR into one record per CDR3 protein. The sample records 300,000 to 500,000 distinct CDR3 sequences, around 14% being singletons. These data belong to a study of T cells in Graves' hyperthyroidism and ophthalmopathy. This CDR3 is built from 15 residues. The germline gives CDR1 KGHSH, CDR2 LQKENI. The V segment lost 2 bases and the J segment 2 bases; nucleotides outside the gene matches: 0.

Specimen: blood. V usage is TRBV18 and J usage is TRBJ2-1; 10 bases are shared with TRBD2. This sequence was found in a woman aged 25 to 39 with Graves' hyperthyroidism. CDR3 nucleotide sequence: TGTGCCAGCTCACCAACTAGCGGGACCTACAATGAGCAGTTCTTC. This sequence encodes CASSPTSGTYNEQFF.